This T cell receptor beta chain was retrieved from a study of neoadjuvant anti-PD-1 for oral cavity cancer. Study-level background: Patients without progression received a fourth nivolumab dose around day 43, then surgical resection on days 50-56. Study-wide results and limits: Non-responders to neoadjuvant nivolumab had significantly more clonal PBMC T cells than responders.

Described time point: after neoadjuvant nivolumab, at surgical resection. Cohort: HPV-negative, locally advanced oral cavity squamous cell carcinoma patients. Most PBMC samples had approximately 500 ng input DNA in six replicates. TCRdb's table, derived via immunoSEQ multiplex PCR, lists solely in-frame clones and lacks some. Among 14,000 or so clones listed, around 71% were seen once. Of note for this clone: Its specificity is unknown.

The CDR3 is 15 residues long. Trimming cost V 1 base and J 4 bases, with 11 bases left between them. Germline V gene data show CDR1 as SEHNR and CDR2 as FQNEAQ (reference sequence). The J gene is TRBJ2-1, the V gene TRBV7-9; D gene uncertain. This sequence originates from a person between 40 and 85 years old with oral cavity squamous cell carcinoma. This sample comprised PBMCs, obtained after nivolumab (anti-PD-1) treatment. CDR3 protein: CASSLGGGEYNEQFF. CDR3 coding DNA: TGTGCCAGCAGCTTAGGCGGTGGCGAGTACAATGAGCAGTTCTTC.